The clone carrying this T cell receptor beta chain is judged medium-sized. Under the authors' procedure: Amplification from reference gene primers served as the basis for estimated nucleated cell counts. Profiled with immunoSEQ multiplex PCR; TCRdb holds only in-frame clones, not every one. That table furnishes V, J and clone size, whereas the DNA furnished D and trimming. This table holds around 70,000 clones, nearly 85% found once. This specimen comes from a study of blood T cell repertoires in COVID-19. CDR3 length equals 15 residues. The V gene's germline CDR1 is MNHEY and CDR2 SVGAGI. V lost 5 bases and J lost 4, with 15 bases in between.

This TCR derives from an older woman with acute or convalescent COVID-19. This rearrangement joins TRBV6-5 to TRBJ1-3, with TRBD1 as a possible D gene (6 bases). The specimen sequenced was peripheral blood. The DNA of the CDR3 is TGTGCCAGCAGTCCACAGGGAATTGAGGGAAACACCATATATTTT. It specifies CASSPQGIEGNTIYF.